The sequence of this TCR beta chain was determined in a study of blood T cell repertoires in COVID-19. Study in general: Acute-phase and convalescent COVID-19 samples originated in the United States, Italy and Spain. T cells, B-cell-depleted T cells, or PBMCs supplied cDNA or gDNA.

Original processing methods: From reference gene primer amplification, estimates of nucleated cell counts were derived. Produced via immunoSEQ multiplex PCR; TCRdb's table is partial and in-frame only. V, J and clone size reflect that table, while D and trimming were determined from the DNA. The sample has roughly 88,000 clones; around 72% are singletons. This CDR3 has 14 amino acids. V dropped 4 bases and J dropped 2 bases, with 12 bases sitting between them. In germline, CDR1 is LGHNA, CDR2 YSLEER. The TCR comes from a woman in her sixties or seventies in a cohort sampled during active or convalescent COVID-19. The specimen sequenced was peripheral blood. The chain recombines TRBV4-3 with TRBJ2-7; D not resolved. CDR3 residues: CASSPHFSTYEQYF. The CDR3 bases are TGCGCCAGCAGCCCGCACTTCTCTACCTACGAGCAGTACTTC.